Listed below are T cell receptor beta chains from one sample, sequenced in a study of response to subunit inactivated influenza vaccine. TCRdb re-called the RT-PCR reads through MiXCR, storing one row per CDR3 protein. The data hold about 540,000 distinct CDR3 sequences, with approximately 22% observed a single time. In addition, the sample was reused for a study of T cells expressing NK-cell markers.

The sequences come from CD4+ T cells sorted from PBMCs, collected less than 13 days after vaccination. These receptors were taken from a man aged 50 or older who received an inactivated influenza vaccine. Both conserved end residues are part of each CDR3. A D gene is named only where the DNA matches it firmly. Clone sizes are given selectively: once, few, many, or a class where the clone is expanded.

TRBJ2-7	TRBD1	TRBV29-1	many	CSAGGGTGAHEQYF	TGCAGCGCCGGGGGGGGGACAGGGGCGCACGAGCAGTACTTC
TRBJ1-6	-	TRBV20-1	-	CSAKDRPGTYNSPLHF	TGCAGTGCTAAAGACAGACCGGGAACCTATAATTCACCCCTCCACTTT
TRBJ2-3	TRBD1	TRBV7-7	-	CASSTGGDTQYF	TGTGCTAGCAGCACAGGGGGAGATACGCAGTATTTT
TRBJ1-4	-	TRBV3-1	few	CASSQGNKGGGPEKLFF	TGTGCCAGCAGCCAAGGCAATAAGGGAGGGGGTCCTGAAAAACTGTTTTTT
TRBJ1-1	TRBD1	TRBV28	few	CASSQPGGYNTEAFF	TGTGCCAGCAGCCAACCAGGGGGCTACAACACTGAAGCTTTCTTT
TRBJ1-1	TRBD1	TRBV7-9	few	CASSLGTGTLNTEAFF	TGTGCCAGCAGCTTAGGGACAGGGACCCTGAACACTGAAGCTTTCTTT
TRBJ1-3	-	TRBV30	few	CAWTNPLLADTIYF	TGTGCCTGGACTAACCCCCTCCTAGCTGACACCATATATTTT
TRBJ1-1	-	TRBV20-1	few	CSARDPWGGNTEAFF	TGCAGTGCTAGAGATCCATGGGGAGGGAACACTGAAGCTTTCTTT
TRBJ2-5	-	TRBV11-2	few	CASSALVGRETQYF	TGTGCCAGCAGCGCCCTTGTCGGGCGGGAGACCCAGTACTTC
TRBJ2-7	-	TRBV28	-	CASSFGRGPYEQYF	TGTGCCAGCAGTTTTGGGAGGGGGCCCTACGAGCAGTACTTC
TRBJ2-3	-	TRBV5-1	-	CASRSGEGTDTQYF	TGCGCCAGCAGATCAGGGGAGGGGACAGATACGCAGTATTTT
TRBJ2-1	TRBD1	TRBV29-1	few	CSVDPRDRSYNEQFF	TGCAGCGTTGACCCCCGGGACAGGTCCTACAATGAGCAGTTCTTC
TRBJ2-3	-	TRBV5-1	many	CASSLDGTAGRDTQYF	TGCGCCAGCAGCTTGGACGGGACAGCCGGGAGGGATACGCAGTATTTT
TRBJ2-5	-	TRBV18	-	CASSPPSRERETQYF	TGTGCCAGCTCACCACCGTCCAGGGAGCGAGAGACCCAGTACTTC
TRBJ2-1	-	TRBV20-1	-	CSARVLASYNEQFF	TGCAGTGCCCGGGTCCTAGCCTCCTACAATGAGCAGTTCTTC
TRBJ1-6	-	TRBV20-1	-	CSAPVVMDSPLHF	TGCAGTGCCCCGGTGGTTATGGATTCACCCCTCCACTTT
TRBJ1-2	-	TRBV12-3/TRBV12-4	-	CASRRSGNHYGYTF	TGTGCCAGCAGACGTTCCGGGAATCACTATGGCTACACCTTC
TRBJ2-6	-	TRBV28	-	CASNPGAHSGANVLTF	TGTGCCAGCAACCCAGGGGCGCACTCTGGGGCCAACGTCCTGACTTTC
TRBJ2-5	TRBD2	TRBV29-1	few	CSVNPAGGREETQYF	TGCAGCGTGAACCCAGCGGGGGGGCGAGAAGAGACCCAGTACTTC
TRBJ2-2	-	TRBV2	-	CASSHLDGELFF	TGTGCCAGCAGTCATTTGGACGGGGAGCTGTTTTTT
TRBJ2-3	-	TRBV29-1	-	CSVDGGSVGTQYF	TGCAGCGTTGATGGCGGGTCCGTAGGTACGCAGTATTTT
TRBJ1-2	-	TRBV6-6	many	CASTAAGDGYTF	TGTGCCAGCACGGCGGCAGGGGATGGCTACACCTTC
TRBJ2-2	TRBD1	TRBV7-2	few	CASSASSGTGRTGELFF	TGTGCCAGCAGCGCCAGCTCAGGGACAGGGCGCACCGGGGAGCTGTTTTTT
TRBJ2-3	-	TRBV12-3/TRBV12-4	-	CASTLGLAWADTQYF	TGTGCCAGCACCCTTGGGCTGGCGTGGGCAGATACGCAGTATTTT
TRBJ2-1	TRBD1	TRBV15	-	CATSRDIGTANNEQFF	TGTGCCACCAGCAGAGATATTGGGACAGCCAACAATGAGCAGTTCTTC
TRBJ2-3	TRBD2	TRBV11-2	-	CASSTRLAGGPSTDTQYF	TGTGCCAGCAGCACCCGACTAGCGGGGGGGCCCAGCACAGATACGCAGTATTTT
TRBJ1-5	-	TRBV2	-	CASSAEGGNQPQHF	TGTGCCAGCAGTGCAGAGGGGGGGAATCAGCCCCAGCATTTT
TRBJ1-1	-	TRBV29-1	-	CSVIDRMNTEAFF	TGCAGCGTGATTGACAGGATGAACACTGAAGCTTTCTTT
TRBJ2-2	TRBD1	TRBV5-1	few	CASSFTGGNTGELFF	TGCGCCAGCAGCTTTACAGGGGGCAACACCGGGGAGCTGTTTTTT
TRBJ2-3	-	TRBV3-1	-	CASRSDRSNTDTQYF	TGTGCCAGCAGGTCCGACAGGAGCAATACAGATACGCAGTATTTT
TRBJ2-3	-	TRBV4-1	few	CASSQMIPDTQYF	TGCGCCAGCAGCCAAATGATCCCAGATACGCAGTATTTT
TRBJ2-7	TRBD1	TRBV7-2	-	CASSPGTGGLSEQYF	TGTGCCAGCAGTCCCGGGACAGGGGGCCTATCCGAGCAGTACTTC
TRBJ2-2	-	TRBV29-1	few	CSVDRGGTGELFF	TGCAGCGTTGACAGGGGAGGGACCGGGGAGCTGTTTTTT
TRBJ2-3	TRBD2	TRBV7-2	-	CASSWTSGGSTDTQYF	TGTGCCAGCAGCTGGACTAGCGGGGGAAGCACAGATACGCAGTATTTT
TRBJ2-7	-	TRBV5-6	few	CASSPYDRTYEQYF	TGTGCCAGCAGTCCTTACGACAGAACCTACGAGCAGTACTTC
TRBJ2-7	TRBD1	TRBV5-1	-	CASSFEHTTGREQYF	TGCGCCAGCAGCTTTGAACATACGACAGGGCGGGAGCAGTACTTC
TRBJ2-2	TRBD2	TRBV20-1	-	CSVAGASGELFF	TGCAGTGTAGCGGGAGCATCCGGGGAGCTGTTTTTT
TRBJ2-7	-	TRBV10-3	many	CAIRPHGGTYEQYF	TGTGCCATCAGGCCCCACGGGGGTACCTACGAGCAGTACTTC
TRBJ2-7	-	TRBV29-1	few	CSVVRTAYEQYF	TGCAGCGTTGTTCGGACTGCCTACGAGCAGTACTTC
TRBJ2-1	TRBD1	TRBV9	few	CASSTGQGGYNEQFF	TGTGCCAGCAGCACCGGACAGGGGGGCTACAATGAGCAGTTCTTC
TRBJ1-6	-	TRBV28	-	CASMRTYNSPLHF	TGTGCCAGCATGAGGACCTATAATTCACCCCTCCACTTT
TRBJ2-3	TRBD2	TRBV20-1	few	CSAASGGTTDTQYF	TGCAGTGCAGCTAGCGGGGGGACCACAGATACGCAGTATTTT
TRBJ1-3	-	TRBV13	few	CASSLGPGSSGNTIYF	TGTGCCAGCAGCTTAGGGCCGGGATCTTCTGGAAACACCATATATTTT
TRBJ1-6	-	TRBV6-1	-	CASSEYSGGSPLHF	TGTGCCAGCAGTGAGTACAGCGGAGGTTCACCCCTCCACTTT
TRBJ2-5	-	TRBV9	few	CASSVGGTRETQYF	TGTGCCAGCAGCGTAGGGGGAACCCGGGAGACCCAGTACTTC